This is a list of T cell receptor beta chains from one sample in a study of cytomegalovirus exposure and HLA in healthy donors. Here immunoSEQ multiplex PCR was the method, and the copy in TCRdb shows in-frame clones only, minus some. The table records around 130,000 clones, more than 80% of them present only once. Material: PBMCs. The receptors derive from a woman under 40 in good health and CMV-seropositive. Both conserved end residues are part of each CDR3. Each record gives: V gene, clone size, D gene, J gene, CDR3 DNA, CDR3 protein. The D gene is left open where the match is weak. Part of the rows lack a size; the others show once, few, many or a class for expanded clones.

TRBV28	.	.	TRBJ1-1	TGTGCCAGCAGTTTACGCACTGAAGCTTTCTTT	CASSLRTEAFF
TRBV27	.	.	TRBJ1-2	TGTGCCAGCAGTCCCGCGACAGGCGGCTATGGCTACACCTTC	CASSPATGGYGYTF
TRBV10-3	few	.	TRBJ2-3	TGTGCCATCAGTGAGCCGGATACGCAGTATTTT	CAISEPDTQYF
TRBV30	.	.	TRBJ2-6	TGTGCCTGGAGTGTAATTTACAACGCCCCTGGGGCCAACGTCCTGACTTTC	CAWSVIYNAPGANVLTF
TRBV28	.	.	TRBJ1-1	TGTGCCAGCAGCTGGAGGGCAGGGCGTAGGAGCACTGAAGCTTTCTTT	CASSWRAGRRSTEAFF
TRBV7-9	.	TRBD1	TRBJ2-7	TGTGCCAGCAGCTTATATGGGACAGACGAGCAGTACTTC	CASSLYGTDEQYF
TRBV6-5	.	TRBD1	TRBJ2-7	TGTGCCAGCAGTTTGACGCGGGACAGGGGAGGGGAGCAGTACTTC	CASSLTRDRGGEQYF
TRBV5-1	.	.	TRBJ1-1	TGCGCCAGCAGCCGACAGCAGAACACTGAAGCTTTCTTT	CASSRQQNTEAFF
TRBV5-1	.	.	TRBJ2-2	TGCGCCAGCAGCCCCGGGACTGGGACGGCCGGGGAGCTGTTTTTT	CASSPGTGTAGELFF
TRBV7-8	.	.	TRBJ2-5	TGTGCCAGCAGCTTATTGCTAGCTCAAGAGACCCAGTACTTC	CASSLLLAQETQYF
TRBV5-4	.	.	TRBJ2-5	TGTGCCAGCAGTTTTACAGGTCGTAGAGAGACCCAGTACTTC	CASSFTGRRETQYF
TRBV5-5	.	.	TRBJ1-1	TGTGCCAGCAGCTTGGGACACACGAACACTGAAGCTTTCTTT	CASSLGHTNTEAFF
TRBV5-5	.	TRBD2	TRBJ2-7	TGTGCCAGCAGCCCGGTTAGACTAGCGGGTGAGCAGTACTTC	CASSPVRLAGEQYF
TRBV2	once	TRBD2	TRBJ2-1	TGTGCCAGCAAATCCCTATGGACTAGCGGGAGAACAGGCCATGAGCAGTTCTTC	CASKSLWTSGRTGHEQFF
TRBV30	.	.	TRBJ2-1	TGTGCCTGGAGTGCGGACAGTTACAATGAGCAGTTCTTC	CAWSADSYNEQFF
TRBV28	.	TRBD1	TRBJ1-1	TGTGCCAGCACCACTCCGACAGGGATGAACACTGAAGCTTTCTTT	CASTTPTGMNTEAFF
TRBV19	once	TRBD2	TRBJ2-5	TGTGCCAGTAGTCAGGGACTAGCGGGAGGGCAAGAGACCCAGTACTTC	CASSQGLAGGQETQYF
TRBV6-5	.	.	TRBJ1-2	TGTGCCAGCAGTTACTCAGAGGGTTGGGGCTACACCTTC	CASSYSEGWGYTF
TRBV27	.	.	TRBJ1-1	TGTGCCAGCAGTTTTTTGGGGGGAACTGAAGCTTTCTTT	CASSFLGGTEAFF
TRBV10-1	.	TRBD2	TRBJ2-7	TGCGCCAGCAGTGGTAGCGGGAGTTTCGAGCAGTACTTC	CASSGSGSFEQYF
TRBV6-6	.	.	TRBJ1-1	TGTGCCAGCAGTTACTCGCTAGGGGGTGAAGCTTTCTTT	CASSYSLGGEAFF
TRBV11-2	once	TRBD2	TRBJ2-5	TGTGCCAGCAGCCCCCAGCGGGGGTACCAAGAGACCCAGTACTTC	CASSPQRGYQETQYF
TRBV4-1	.	TRBD1	TRBJ1-1	TGCGCCAGCAGCCAAGTTCCGGACAGGGCGTGGACTGAAGCTTTCTTT	CASSQVPDRAWTEAFF
TRBV7-6	once	TRBD2	TRBJ2-1	TGTGCCAGCAGCCTAACAAGCGGGGACTACAATGAGCAGTTCTTC	CASSLTSGDYNEQFF
TRBV6-6	few	TRBD2	TRBJ2-1	TGTGCCAGCAGTTACGCTAGCGGGAGCGCAGGTGAGCAGTTCTTC	CASSYASGSAGEQFF
TRBV7-9	.	.	TRBJ2-7	TGTGCCAGCTCCACCCGGGACATCAAGCCCGACGAGCAGTACTTC	CASSTRDIKPDEQYF
TRBV2	.	TRBD1	TRBJ1-4	TGTGCCAGCAGGACAGGGTCCCCCGAAAAACTGTTTTTT	CASRTGSPEKLFF
TRBV6-1	.	.	TRBJ1-2	TGTGCCAGCAGTCGAGGTCCCTCAGGGATAAGCTACACCTTC	CASSRGPSGISYTF
TRBV7-2	.	.	TRBJ1-1	TGTGCCAGCAGCTTGAGGGTGGGCCCTGAAGCTTTCTTT	CASSLRVGPEAFF
TRBV6-1	once	.	TRBJ1-2	TGTGCCAGCAGGAGAGGCGCCGCGGATTATGGCTACACCTTC	CASRRGAADYGYTF
TRBV7-6	.	TRBD1	TRBJ2-7	TGTGCCAGCAGCTTAGACAGGGGCACCTACGAGCAGTACTTC	CASSLDRGTYEQYF
TRBV28	.	TRBD1	TRBJ1-3	TGTGCCAGCAGTCAGGGGGCAGTTGAAGACACCATATATTTT	CASSQGAVEDTIYF
TRBV10-1	.	TRBD1	TRBJ1-2	TGCGCCAGCAGTCCATCGAGGGGGCACAACTATGGCTACACCTTC	CASSPSRGHNYGYTF
TRBV5-1	.	TRBD2	TRBJ2-1	TGCGCCAGCAGCGATCGACTAGCGAAACCGAGGGAGCAGTTCTTC	CASSDRLAKPREQFF
TRBV30	.	.	TRBJ2-2	TGTGCCTGGATGCAGGGCGCGACGAACACCGGGGAGCTGTTTTTT	CAWMQGATNTGELFF
TRBV11-3	.	.	TRBJ2-1	TGTGCCAGCAGCTCGTTCGAGTCCAATGAGCAGTTCTTC	CASSSFESNEQFF
TRBV28	.	TRBD2	TRBJ2-5	TGTGCCAGCAGTCGGGGGGTCCAAGAGACCCAGTACTTC	CASSRGVQETQYF
TRBV15	.	.	TRBJ1-5	TGTGCCACCAGCGGGAGGAGGGACGATCAGCCCCAGCATTTT	CATSGRRDDQPQHF
TRBV6-5	few	.	TRBJ1-1	TGTGCCAGCAGACCCGGACAGATCCTGAACACTGAAGCTTTCTTT	CASRPGQILNTEAFF
TRBV11-2	.	.	TRBJ2-5	TGTGCCAGCAGCGCCGACGGGGTAGCCGAAGAGACCCAGTACTTC	CASSADGVAEETQYF
TRBV15	.	.	TRBJ2-1	TGTGCCACCAGCAGAGATCAGGGAAGGAATGAGCAGTTCTTC	CATSRDQGRNEQFF
TRBV9	.	.	TRBJ1-3	TGTGCCAGCAGCGTAGGAGTGGGCACTGGAAACACCATATATTTT	CASSVGVGTGNTIYF
TRBV7-8	.	.	TRBJ1-3	TGTGCCAGCAGCGTCCAGGGCGGGGCCTCTGGAAACACCATATATTTT	CASSVQGGASGNTIYF
TRBV6-5	.	.	TRBJ2-2	TGTGCCAGCAGTTACGACGCGGTCCCGAACACCGGGGAGCTGTTTTTT	CASSYDAVPNTGELFF
TRBV5-1	.	TRBD1	TRBJ2-3	TGCGCCAGCAGCCCAACCCAGGGGGCAGCAGATACGCAGTATTTT	CASSPTQGAADTQYF
TRBV7-9	.	.	TRBJ2-7	TGTGCCAGCAGCCTAGGGCCGAGGGAGCAGTACTTC	CASSLGPREQYF
TRBV9	few	.	TRBJ1-1	TGTGCCAGCAGCGCGGGGGGGACTGAAGCTTTCTTT	CASSAGGTEAFF
TRBV5-1	few	.	TRBJ2-1	TGCGCCAGCGGGGTCGGGGGGCCCTCAGGCAATGAGCAGTTCTTC	CASGVGGPSGNEQFF
TRBV7-7	few	TRBD2	TRBJ2-3	TGTGCTAGCAGCCCCACACCTAGCGGGGGAGGTACAGATACGCAGTATTTT	CASSPTPSGGGTDTQYF
TRBV7-9	.	.	TRBJ2-1	TGTGCCAGCAGTCAGAGGAGCGGTATCTACAATGAGCAGTTCTTC	CASSQRSGIYNEQFF
TRBV4-2	.	TRBD2	TRBJ2-1	TGTGCCAGCAGCGGGTCTAGCGGGTTCCCCCCCGGCAATGAGCAGTTCTTC	CASSGSSGFPPGNEQFF
TRBV7-3	.	.	TRBJ2-7	TGTGCCAGCAGCCAGGCCGGGACATCTTCCTACGAGCAGTACTTC	CASSQAGTSSYEQYF
TRBV5-1	.	TRBD1	TRBJ2-2	TGCGCCAGCAGCTTACAGGGGGCGAACACCGGGGAGCTGTTTTTT	CASSLQGANTGELFF